These T cell receptor beta chains were read from a single sample in a study of cytomegalovirus exposure and HLA in healthy donors. The table came from immunoSEQ multiplex PCR; TCRdb's copy has only in-frame clones and leaves some out. The sample lists around 130,000 clones; around four fifths were seen once. Sequences were obtained from PBMCs. These receptor sequences come from a man aged 30 to 45 in good health and CMV-seronegative. The CDR3 runs from the conserved cysteine through the conserved F or W. D genes are given only for firm matches. Some rows mark clone size as missing; the rest say once, few, many or name a class of expanded clone.

cdr3_aa: CASIQPLDSSSGNTIYF
cdr3_nt: TGCGCCAGCATACAGCCTTTGGACTCGAGCTCTGGAAACACCATATATTTT
v_call: TRBV10-1
j_call: TRBJ1-3
d_call: NA
clone_size: NA

cdr3_aa: CASSFYRFSNQPQHF
cdr3_nt: TGTGCCAGCAGCTTCTACAGGTTTAGCAATCAGCCCCAGCATTTT
v_call: TRBV5-8
j_call: TRBJ1-5
d_call: NA
clone_size: NA

cdr3_aa: CASSYSETSSSYEQYF
cdr3_nt: TGTGCCAGCAGTTACTCAGAGACTTCAAGCTCCTACGAGCAGTACTTC
v_call: TRBV6-5
j_call: TRBJ2-7
d_call: NA
clone_size: few

cdr3_aa: CASRNDRPNEKLFF
cdr3_nt: TGTGCCAGCAGAAACGACAGGCCCAATGAAAAACTGTTTTTT
v_call: TRBV27
j_call: TRBJ1-4
d_call: NA
clone_size: NA

cdr3_aa: CASSLAGSTNEKLFF
cdr3_nt: TGCGCCAGCAGCTTGGCAGGGTCAACTAATGAAAAACTGTTTTTT
v_call: TRBV5-1
j_call: TRBJ1-4
d_call: NA
clone_size: NA

cdr3_aa: CASSLRYNEQFF
cdr3_nt: TGTGCCAGCAGCTTACGGTACAATGAGCAGTTCTTC
v_call: TRBV5-4
j_call: TRBJ2-1
d_call: NA
clone_size: NA

cdr3_aa: CASSPDSNYGYTF
cdr3_nt: TGTGCCAGCAGTCCGGACAGTAACTATGGCTACACCTTC
v_call: TRBV2
j_call: TRBJ1-2
d_call: NA
clone_size: NA

cdr3_aa: CAISSGTATSYEQYF
cdr3_nt: TGTGCCATCAGTTCCGGGACAGCTACCTCCTACGAGCAGTACTTC
v_call: TRBV10-3
j_call: TRBJ2-7
d_call: TRBD1
clone_size: NA

cdr3_aa: CASREQGSTDTQYF
cdr3_nt: TGCGCCAGCAGGGAACAGGGCAGCACAGATACGCAGTATTTT
v_call: TRBV5-1
j_call: TRBJ2-3
d_call: NA
clone_size: NA

cdr3_aa: CASSVELAGLNNEQFF
cdr3_nt: TGTGCCAGCAGCGTCGAACTAGCGGGGCTGAACAATGAGCAGTTCTTC
v_call: TRBV9
j_call: TRBJ2-1
d_call: TRBD2
clone_size: once

cdr3_aa: CASSPGLAGGMHEQFF
cdr3_nt: TGTGCCAGCAGTCCAGGACTAGCGGGAGGTATGCATGAGCAGTTCTTC
v_call: TRBV5-4
j_call: TRBJ2-1
d_call: TRBD2
clone_size: NA

cdr3_aa: CASSEDQGSYNEQFF
cdr3_nt: TGTGCCAGCAGCGAAGATCAGGGGTCCTACAATGAGCAGTTCTTC
v_call: TRBV6-1
j_call: TRBJ2-1
d_call: NA
clone_size: NA

cdr3_aa: CASSRRPQETQYF
cdr3_nt: TGTGCCAGCAGCCGGAGACCCCAAGAGACCCAGTACTTC
v_call: TRBV7-2
j_call: TRBJ2-5
d_call: NA
clone_size: NA

cdr3_aa: CASSRGGQVVYGYTF
cdr3_nt: TGTGCCAGCAGCCGAGGGGGACAGGTGGTCTATGGCTACACCTTC
v_call: TRBV2
j_call: TRBJ1-2
d_call: TRBD1
clone_size: NA

cdr3_aa: CASSLRGGGKNIQYF
cdr3_nt: TGTGCCAGCAGCTTGCGCGGGGGAGGCAAAAACATTCAGTACTTC
v_call: TRBV5-6
j_call: TRBJ2-4
d_call: TRBD2
clone_size: NA

cdr3_aa: CASSFRGAYEQYF
cdr3_nt: TGTGCCAGCAGCTTCCGGGGTGCCTACGAGCAGTACTTC
v_call: TRBV7-2
j_call: TRBJ2-7
d_call: NA
clone_size: NA

cdr3_aa: CASSQDNLAGDEQFF
cdr3_nt: TGCGCCAGCAGCCAAGATAACCTAGCGGGTGATGAGCAGTTCTTC
v_call: TRBV4-3
j_call: TRBJ2-1
d_call: TRBD2
clone_size: NA

cdr3_aa: CASSGSAGEGSETQYF
cdr3_nt: TGTGCCAGCAGCGGCAGCGCGGGAGAGGGTTCAGAGACCCAGTACTTC
v_call: TRBV9
j_call: TRBJ2-5
d_call: TRBD2
clone_size: NA

cdr3_aa: CASSLRYSNQPQHF
cdr3_nt: TGCGCCAGCAGCCTCAGGTATAGCAATCAGCCCCAGCATTTT
v_call: TRBV4-1
j_call: TRBJ1-5
d_call: NA
clone_size: few

cdr3_aa: CASRAGQVNQPQHF
cdr3_nt: TGTGCCAGCAGGGCGGGACAGGTCAATCAGCCCCAGCATTTT
v_call: TRBV28
j_call: TRBJ1-5
d_call: TRBD1
clone_size: NA

cdr3_aa: CASSTEAGSSYEQYF
cdr3_nt: TGTGCCAGCAGCACAGAGGCGGGAAGCTCCTACGAGCAGTACTTC
v_call: TRBV7-2
j_call: TRBJ2-7
d_call: NA
clone_size: NA

cdr3_aa: CASSFDSGTKAYEQYF
cdr3_nt: TGTGCCAGCAGCTTCGACTCCGGGACAAAGGCCTACGAGCAGTACTTC
v_call: TRBV7-9
j_call: TRBJ2-7
d_call: NA
clone_size: NA

cdr3_aa: CASRPAGQPQHF
cdr3_nt: TGTGCCAGCAGGCCGGCGGGGCAGCCCCAGCATTTT
v_call: TRBV2
j_call: TRBJ1-5
d_call: NA
clone_size: NA

cdr3_aa: CASSGGTGGAYNEQFF
cdr3_nt: TGTGCCAGCAGCGGGGGGACAGGAGGGGCCTACAATGAGCAGTTCTTC
v_call: TRBV5-6
j_call: TRBJ2-1
d_call: TRBD1
clone_size: NA

cdr3_aa: CASSANRGVQEQYF
cdr3_nt: TGTGCCAGCAGTGCGAACAGGGGGGTCCAGGAGCAGTACTTC
v_call: TRBV2
j_call: TRBJ2-7
d_call: TRBD1
clone_size: NA

cdr3_aa: CASSQDWTGPTQYF
cdr3_nt: TGCGCCAGCAGCCAAGATTGGACAGGGCCAACGCAGTATTTT
v_call: TRBV4-3
j_call: TRBJ2-3
d_call: TRBD1
clone_size: NA

cdr3_aa: CASSPEAGVREQYF
cdr3_nt: TGTGCCAGCAGCCCCGAGGCCGGCGTGAGGGAGCAGTACTTC
v_call: TRBV7-9
j_call: TRBJ2-7
d_call: NA
clone_size: few

cdr3_aa: CASSLESSSPLYF
cdr3_nt: TGTGCCAGCAGCTTAGAGTCATCAAGCCCCCTCTACTTC
v_call: TRBV11-3
j_call: TRBJ2-7
d_call: NA
clone_size: once

cdr3_aa: CASSLSYGQGTNTEAFF
cdr3_nt: TGTGCCAGCAGCTTAAGTTACGGTCAGGGGACGAACACTGAAGCTTTCTTT
v_call: TRBV13
j_call: TRBJ1-1
d_call: NA
clone_size: few

cdr3_aa: CASSVGGTSYEQYF
cdr3_nt: TGTGCCAGCAGTGTAGGGGGCACCTCCTACGAGCAGTACTTC
v_call: TRBV2
j_call: TRBJ2-7
d_call: TRBD1
clone_size: NA

cdr3_aa: CASSYHHTGSETQYF
cdr3_nt: TGTGCCAGCAGTTATCACCACACAGGGAGTGAGACCCAGTACTTC
v_call: TRBV6-5
j_call: TRBJ2-5
d_call: NA
clone_size: NA

cdr3_aa: CASSPGGRTTAYEQYF
cdr3_nt: TGTGCCAGCAGCCCAGGAGGCAGAACTACTGCCTACGAGCAGTACTTC
v_call: TRBV9
j_call: TRBJ2-7
d_call: NA
clone_size: NA

cdr3_aa: CASSENPATSNQPQHF
cdr3_nt: TGTGCCAGCAGTGAAAACCCAGCGACTAGCAATCAGCCCCAGCATTTT
v_call: TRBV6-1
j_call: TRBJ1-5
d_call: NA
clone_size: NA

cdr3_aa: CASSSRTGTGEQYF
cdr3_nt: TGTGCCAGCAGCTCCCGGACAGGGACCGGCGAGCAGTACTTC
v_call: TRBV9
j_call: TRBJ2-7
d_call: TRBD1
clone_size: once

cdr3_aa: CASSSKGLAGANVLTF
cdr3_nt: TGTGCCAGCAGCTCCAAGGGGTTGGCTGGGGCCAACGTCCTGACTTTC
v_call: TRBV25-1
j_call: TRBJ2-6
d_call: NA
clone_size: NA

cdr3_aa: CATSESSYNEQFF
cdr3_nt: TGCGCTACTAGCGAGAGCTCCTACAATGAGCAGTTCTTC
v_call: TRBV5-1
j_call: TRBJ2-1
d_call: TRBD2
clone_size: NA

cdr3_aa: CASSPTQQGTDTQYF
cdr3_nt: TGCGCCAGCAGCCCGACTCAACAGGGCACAGATACGCAGTATTTT
v_call: TRBV5-1
j_call: TRBJ2-3
d_call: NA
clone_size: NA